These 27 T cell receptor beta chains were all obtained from the same sample, sequenced in a study of T cells in Graves' hyperthyroidism and ophthalmopathy (dated by TCRdb to the late 2010s). Receptor libraries were prepared by multiplex PCR. The run used an Illumina HiSeq 2000. The TCR beta CDR3 regions were amplified from RNA transcripts. The TCR CDR3 was subjected to a first round of RT-PCR using the HTBI primer set and the Qiagen OneStep RT-PCR kit. The public reads were quality trimmed at Q25 with fastp and then assembled into clones with MiXCR by TCRdb, keeping productive beta chains. Every distinct CDR3 protein forms one entry, paired with its most common genes and DNA. In this sample the table shows approximately 200,000 distinct CDR3 sequences, around 16% of which occur a single time. In total, the top ten clones hold 35% to 50% of the sample. Material: blood. Receptors originate from a man between 40 and 49 years old with Graves' hyperthyroidism.

At least ten counts were recorded for this clonotype. This chain's CDR3 is CAISGHRDRGPTEAFF. CDR3 nucleotide sequence: TGTGCCATCAGTGGGCACCGGGACAGGGGCCCGACTGAAGCTTTCTTT. This sequence joins TRBV10-3 and TRBJ1-1, with 10 bases aligning to TRBD1. V lost 4 bases and J lost 5; bases outside the gene matches: 10. The CDR3 covers 16 residues. Germline CDR1 reads ENHRY; CDR2 reads SYGVKD.

This clonotype has more than one count but fewer than ten. The rearrangement links TRBV2 to TRBJ2-1, with D possibly matching TRBD2 (6 bases). Germline lookup yields CDR1 SNHLY and CDR2 FYNNEI. This CDR3 has 16 residues. Trimming removed 6 bases at V and 0 bases at J, with 15 bases between. CDR3: CASSRLDYSSYNEQFF. CDR3 DNA sequence: TGTGCCAGCAGCCGTCTGGACTATAGCTCCTACAATGAGCAGTTCTTC.

This clonotype was counted at least ten times. The rearrangement uses TRBV30 and TRBJ2-5; D is perhaps TRBD1 (6 bases). Germline CDR1 and CDR2: GTSNPN and SVGIG (reference sequence). The CDR3 length is 14 residues. V lost 1 base and J 4 bases, leaving 13 bases between the germline ends. CDR3 bases: TGTGCCTGGAGTGGGTGGGGGCCAGGAGAGACCCAGTACTTC. Translated: CAWSGWGPGETQYF.

This clonotype was recorded many times. The V gene is TRBV13, the J gene TRBJ2-5; D may be TRBD1 (7 bases). The germline V gene encodes CDR1 PRHDT and CDR2 FYEKMQ (reference sequence). V was shortened by 5 bases and J by 5 bases, with 12 bases between the two germline ends. The CDR3 sequence is 13 residues long. The CDR3 loop reads CASSTQGGETQYF. The CDR3 coding sequence is TGTGCCAGCAGCACCCAGGGGGGCGAGACCCAGTACTTC.

This clonotype was detected ten times or more. The rearrangement uses TRBV30 and TRBJ1-4; 9 bases agree with TRBD1. CDR3 length: 17 residues. Unmatched junction bases numbered 14, after V lost 2 bases and J lost 7 bases. Germline CDR1 GTSNPN, CDR2 SVGIG (reference sequence). The CDR3: CAWSFPRDRVDGEKLFF. CDR3 DNA: TGTGCCTGGAGTTTTCCCCGGGACAGGGTAGACGGTGAAAAACTGTTTTTT.

At least ten counts were recorded for this clonotype. This chain joins TRBV12-5 and TRBJ1-2; TRBD1 matches 7 bases. V shed 6 bases, J shed 8 bases, and the junction held 9 bases outside the gene matches. The CDR3 length is 13 residues. The germline V gene encodes CDR1 LGHNT and CDR2 FRNRAP. The CDR3 reads CASGDRAKLGYTF. In nucleotides, the CDR3 is TGTGCTAGTGGCGACAGGGCCAAGCTGGGCTACACCTTC.

This clonotype was counted ten times or more. This chain connects TRBV13 to TRBJ2-5; 7 bases line up with TRBD1. V lost 5 bases and J lost 1; bases outside the gene matches: 4. The length of the CDR3 is 14 residues. In germline, CDR1 is PRHDT, CDR2 FYEKMQ (reference sequence). The CDR3 is CASSQTGVQETQYF. CDR3 sequence (DNA): TGTGCCAGCAGCCAAACAGGGGTCCAAGAGACCCAGTACTTC.

The rearrangement uses TRBV7-2 and TRBJ2-3, with 12 positions matching TRBD2. J gave up 6 bases and V 1 base, and 8 bases lay outside the gene matches. This CDR3 spans 17 amino acids. Germline CDR1 SGHTA, CDR2 FQGNSA. CDR3: CASSLVGLAGSMDTQYF. The CDR3 bases are TGTGCCAGCAGCTTAGTAGGACTAGCGGGGAGCATGGATACGCAGTATTTT.

V usage is TRBV7-9 and J usage is TRBJ2-5; TRBD2 matches at 11 bases. Germline-derived CDR1 and CDR2 are SEHNR and FQNEAQ (reference sequence). The CDR3 is 12 residues long. J was trimmed by 11 bases and V by 5 bases; bases with no gene match: 4. CDR3 sequence: CASSRLAGTQYF. Here the CDR3 DNA reads TGTGCCAGCAGCCGACTAGCGGGGACTCAGTACTTC.

The chain has TRBV24-1 and TRBJ2-5, with 7 bases lining up with TRBD1. Germline lookup yields CDR1 KGHDR and CDR2 SFDVKD. This CDR3 has 14 amino acids. V was clipped by 3 bases and J by 5 bases; unmatched bases: 5. The CDR3 DNA reads as TGTGCCACCAGTGATCCATGGACAGGCGAGACCCAGTACTTC. Translating it yields CATSDPWTGETQYF.

This clonotype has at least ten counts. This chain uses TRBV10-2 with TRBJ2-7, with 11 bases identical to TRBD1. V lost 0 bases and J lost 4; bases outside the gene matches: 2. The CDR3 is made up of 15 amino acids. The germline CDR1 and CDR2 sequences are WSHSY and SAAADI. CDR3 DNA sequence: TGCGCCAGCAGTGAGTCGGGGACAGGGGGGTACGAGCAGTACTTC. Translating it yields CASSESGTGGYEQYF.

This clonotype occurred many times. J is TRBJ2-2 and V is TRBV2; the D gene is possibly TRBD2 (6 bases). The V gene lost 7 bases and the J gene lost 0 bases, with 15 bases spanning the gap. Per germline, CDR1 SNHLY and CDR2 FYNNEI. This CDR3 has 16 residues. The CDR3 DNA reads as TGTGCCAGCACGGGGACTTTGGGACCGAACACCGGGGAGCTGTTTTTT. Translated, it gives CASTGTLGPNTGELFF.

Only a few counts were recorded for this clonotype. The chain uses TRBV19 and TRBJ2-1, with 8 bases aligning to TRBD1. The length of the CDR3 is 15 residues. The junction had 8 bases not matched to a gene; V was cut back by 4 bases and J by 6 bases. Germline values: CDR1 LNHDA, CDR2 SQIVND (reference sequence). CDR3 residues: CASSTGGVGSNEQFF. CDR3 sequence (DNA): TGTGCCAGTAGTACAGGGGGCGTTGGAAGCAATGAGCAGTTCTTC.

This clonotype was seen ten or more times. J is TRBJ1-1 and V is TRBV28; D possibly corresponds to TRBD1 (5 bases). This CDR3 is built from 11 residues. CDR1 is MDHEN and CDR2 is SYDVKM in the germline V gene. V lost 6 bases, J lost 4 bases, and 6 bases lay in between. CDR3 DNA sequence: TGTGCCAGCAGCGGGGCCACTGAAGCTTTCTTT. Its translation: CASSGATEAFF. The entire variable domain, with the rest obtained from reference TRBV28 and TRBJ1-1, is as follows: DVKVTQSSRYLVKRTGEKVFLECVQDMDHENMFWYRQDPGLGLRLIYFSYDVKMKEKGDIPEGYSVSREKKERFSLILESASTNQTSMYLCASSGATEAFFGQGTRLTVV.

The sample holds many counts of this clonotype. The V call is TRBV6-2 or TRBV6-3, the J call TRBJ2-2; 8 positions match TRBD2. CDR1 and CDR2 (germline): MNHEY, SVGEGT. This CDR3 is 17 amino acids long. Trimming cost V 7 bases and J 1 base; bases outside gene matches: 11. CDR3 in DNA: TGTGCCAGCACCTCCTCTCGTAGCGGGGTGAACACCGGGGAGCTGTTTTTT. Translating it yields CASTSSRSGVNTGELFF.

The V gene is TRBV6-2 or TRBV6-3, the J gene TRBJ1-2; TRBD1 might be the D (5 bases). The CDR3 sequence is 14 residues long. V shed 5 bases and J shed 1 base, with 11 bases lying between them. CDR1 and CDR2 (germline): MNHEY, SVGEGT. The CDR3 coding sequence is TGTGCCAGCAGTACAGACAGTCTTAACTATGGCTACACCTTC. Its protein product is CASSTDSLNYGYTF.

This chain links TRBV28 with TRBJ2-2; 10 nucleotides match TRBD2. Germline CDR1 is MDHEN and CDR2 is SYDVKM. The V segment lost 4 bases and the J segment 4 bases; nucleotides outside the gene matches: 6. This CDR3 is built from 16 residues. The CDR3 nucleotides are TGTGCCAGCAGTTCTAGCGGGGGAACTATCACCGGGGAGCTGTTTTTT. This gives the protein CASSSSGGTITGELFF.

This clonotype came up many times. CDR3 sequence (DNA): TGCGCCAGCAGAAGGAAGGGGGACACTGAAGCTTTCTTT. Its protein is CASRRKGDTEAFF. The chain joins TRBV5-1 to TRBJ1-1, with a weak D call TRBD1 (6 bases). The CDR3 sequence is 13 residues long. V lost 5 bases and J lost 3, with 11 bases in between. Germline loops: CDR1 SGHRS, CDR2 YFSETQ.

V and J are TRBV15 and TRBJ2-7; D uncertain. V lost 0 bases, J lost 5 bases, and 11 bases lay in between. The CDR3 contains 14 residues. Germline-derived CDR1 and CDR2 are LNHNV and YYDKDF (reference sequence). The chain's CDR3 is CATSRDPDGHEQYF. CDR3 nucleotide sequence: TGTGCCACCAGCAGAGATCCGGACGGACACGAGCAGTACTTC.

The chain combines TRBV5-1 with TRBJ2-5; perhaps D is TRBD1 or TRBD2 (5 bases each). V was shortened by 3 bases and J by 1 base, with 10 bases between the two germline ends. This CDR3 has 14 amino acids. Looked up from germline, CDR1 is SGHRS and CDR2 is YFSETQ. Written as DNA, the CDR3 is TGCGCCAGCAGCTGGGGGACGAGCCAAGAGACCCAGTACTTC. It translates to CASSWGTSQETQYF. The complete variable domain, with remaining parts taken from reference TRBV5-1 and TRBJ2-5, reads KAGVTQTPRYLIKTRGQQVTLSCSPISGHRSVSWYQQTPGQGLQFLFEYFSETQRNKGNFPGRFSGRQFSNSRSEMNVSTLELGDSALYLCASSWGTSQETQYFGPGTRLLVL.

The gene calls are TRBV2 and TRBJ2-7, with D perhaps given as TRBD1 or TRBD2 (5 bases each). This CDR3 comprises 13 residues. Germline values: CDR1 SNHLY, CDR2 FYNNEI. V dropped 4 bases and J dropped 6 bases, with 13 bases sitting between them. Here the CDR3 DNA reads TGTGCCAGCAGTGGCGGGTGGGGCTCCGAGCAGTACTTC. It is translated as CASSGGWGSEQYF.

This clonotype was seen ten or more times. The chain joins TRBV11-2 to TRBJ2-3; D gene uncertain. The CDR3 is 12 residues long. The germline CDR1 and CDR2 sequences are SGHAT and FQNNGV. With 1 base removed from V and 6 bases from J, the gap between germline ends came to 5 bases. The CDR3 loop reads CASSLGSDTQYF. The CDR3 DNA reads TGTGCCAGCAGCTTAGGGTCCGATACGCAGTATTTT.

This clonotype was recorded at least ten times. This chain links TRBV18 with TRBJ1-4, with unresolved D. The germline V and J ends were trimmed by 3 bases and 0 bases, with 11 bases remaining between them. CDR1 KGHSH and CDR2 LQKENI come from the germline V gene. CDR3 length: 16 residues. The chain's CDR3 is CASSPYTSTTNEKLFF. CDR3 DNA sequence: TGTGCCAGCTCACCCTATACAAGTACAACTAATGAAAAACTGTTTTTT.

This clonotype was observed many times. The chain is built from TRBV27 and TRBJ1-3, with 12 bases matching TRBD1. Unmatched junction bases numbered 29, after V lost 10 bases and J lost 7 bases. The germline gives CDR1 MNHEY, CDR2 SMNVEV (reference sequence). This CDR3 is 21 amino acids long. CDR3 sequence reads: CATTATEGQGAGYPPGNTIYF. CDR3 DNA: TGTGCCACCACGGCCACCGAGGGACAGGGGGCCGGTTATCCTCCAGGGAACACCATATATTTT.

This clonotype was found once. J is TRBJ1-4 and V is TRBV4-3; D remains unclear. The V and J ends lost 5 bases and 0 bases respectively, with 10 bases between them. The germline V gene has CDR1 LGHNA and CDR2 YSLEER. CDR3 length: 15 residues. In DNA, the CDR3 is TGCGCCAGCAGCTCCATTCTTGCAACTAATGAAAAACTGTTTTTT. Its protein product is CASSSILATNEKLFF.

The chain joins TRBV7-3 to TRBJ2-1; TRBD2 matches at 13 bases. This CDR3 is built from 16 residues. The ends lost 5 bases at V and 4 bases at J; junction bases unmatched: 5. CDR1 is SGHTA and CDR2 is FQGTGA in the germline V gene. The CDR3 reads CASSRLAGGLYNEQFF. The CDR3 DNA reads TGTGCCAGCAGCCGACTAGCGGGGGGCCTATACAATGAGCAGTTCTTC.

This clonotype was seen repeatedly, ten times or more. The genes are TRBV28 and TRBJ1-1; 11 bases are shared with TRBD1. Germline values: CDR1 MDHEN, CDR2 SYDVKM. Unmatched junction bases numbered 4, after V lost 6 bases and J lost 1 base. There are 15 residues in the CDR3. The CDR3 reads CASSLGTGGNTEAFF. The CDR3 DNA is TGTGCCAGCAGCCTTGGGACAGGGGGGAACACTGAAGCTTTCTTT.